This TCR beta chain appears in the sequencing data of a study of cytomegalovirus exposure and HLA in healthy donors. Whole-study context: There were 85 million or so unique TCRs (from HLA-typed donors) in an early data release. Study-wide points: The later analysis indicated that the majority of CMV-associated TCR beta chains appeared HLA-restricted. V- and J-gene trimming in TCR beta was tied to a missense DCLRE1C variant by an analysis performed later.

The CDR3 runs 12 residues. CDR1 is GTSNPN and CDR2 is SVGIG in the germline V gene (reference sequence). The V end was cut by 1 base, the J end by 9 bases, with 12 bases between. This PCR relied on a set of 60 Vbeta primers and 13 Jbeta primers. Produced via immunoSEQ multiplex PCR; TCRdb's table is partial and in-frame only. The repertoire holds some 210,000 clones, with around 86% as singletons. A remark on this clone: As yet, its antigen is unknown.

The specimen was PBMCs. The rearrangement joins TRBV30 to TRBJ1-2, with D uncertain. This TCR was recovered from a woman between 50 and 59 years old in good health and CMV-seropositive. The DNA for the CDR3 is TGTGCCTGGAGTGAGAACCCCGGTAGCTACACCTTC. Encoded protein: CAWSENPGSYTF.